A selection of T cell receptor beta chains follows, all from one sample in a study of a mutant IDH1 vaccine in newly diagnosed glioma. Sequencing was performed with immunoSEQ multiplex PCR; in TCRdb, only in-frame clones are kept and a portion is missing. The profile covers 68,000 or so clones, with roughly 78% appearing a single time and approximately 8% taken by the ten largest. The sample in question was PBMCs, obtained from a glioma patient treated with radiotherapy, temozolomide or both. The origin of the receptors is a man aged 50-60 years with glioma. Both conserved end residues are part of each CDR3. The order of the fields is J gene, V gene, D gene, clone size, CDR3 protein. The D gene is left open where the match is weak. For some rows the clone size is stated as once, few or many, or as a class when expanded; others skip it.

>TRBJ1-5|TRBV7-2|-|-
CASSLVGRWGGQPQHF
>TRBJ2-1|TRBV10-1|TRBD1|few
CASSEGSNRGPHSSYNEQFF
>TRBJ2-3|TRBV7-2|TRBD2|many
CASSRGGQGTDTQYF
>TRBJ1-2|TRBV27|-|-
CASRPEGTNYGYTF
>TRBJ1-2|TRBV19|-|-
CASTLGRTGTRGYTF
>TRBJ2-7|TRBV18|TRBD1|-
CASSPGTGNTYEQYF
>TRBJ1-6|TRBV30|-|-
CAWRQVDSPLHF
>TRBJ2-2|TRBV9|TRBD1|-
CASSVTGAAGELFF
>TRBJ2-7|TRBV7-2|-|-
CASRQAYGNDEQYF
>TRBJ1-1|TRBV7-9|-|few
CASSSTEGGEAFF
>TRBJ2-7|TRBV6-6|-|-
CATKGLASGGEQYF
>TRBJ1-5|TRBV2|-|-
CASSGGSGAYQPQHF
>TRBJ1-2|TRBV2|-|-
CASSERQLNYGYTF
>TRBJ2-7|TRBV9|TRBD2|-
CASSVGGTRSGEQYF
>TRBJ2-3|TRBV30|TRBD1|-
CAWGKGTGSTDTQYF
>TRBJ1-2|TRBV7-2|TRBD1|-
CASSPGQGLGYTF
>TRBJ2-1|TRBV5-5|-|-
CASSFLMGSYNEQFF
>TRBJ2-7|TRBV11-3|-|-
CASSLGRYTEQYF
>TRBJ2-1|TRBV6-5|-|-
CASSYSAVSSYNEQFF
>TRBJ1-3|TRBV7-8|-|-
CASSLAGTSSGNTIYF
>TRBJ2-3|TRBV5-1|TRBD1|-
CASSRGQGANTDTQYF
>TRBJ2-5|TRBV15|-|-
CATSREKTQYF
>TRBJ1-2|TRBV4-1|TRBD1|-
CASSRDGQGPNYGYTF
>TRBJ2-2|TRBV9|-|-
CASNTGTLNTGELFF
>TRBJ2-1|TRBV29-1|-|-
CSVDHATRVREQFF